Listed here are 25 T cell receptor beta chains from one sample, sequenced in a study of T cell changes during pregnancy in multiple sclerosis (dated by TCRdb to the late 2010s). To prepare the library, the immunoSEQ multiplex PCR assay was applied. In its TCRdb copy, this immuneACCESS table keeps in-frame sequences only and misses some clones. Where compared with another copy, unresolved V genes explain less than half of these, and the others have no known cause. In all, the sample holds roughly 110,000 clones, and around 92% of those were seen once. Of the sample, 1.5% to 2% is held by the ten largest clones. Sequenced material: peripheral blood, taken after pregnancy. The receptors were sampled from a female donor with multiple sclerosis, enrolled in a pregnancy study.

V usage is TRBV7-3 and J usage is TRBJ2-1, with 7 bases lining up with TRBD1. Germline V gene lookup returns CDR1 SGHTA and CDR2 FQGTGA. This CDR3 has 14 residues. The junction had 7 bases not matched to a gene; V was cut back by 5 bases and J by 6 bases. The CDR3 loop is CASSKGDRGNEQFF. CDR3 coding DNA: TGTGCCAGCAGCAAGGGGGACAGAGGCAATGAGCAGTTCTTC.

The CDR3 sequence: CASSLGGDEKLFF. Written as DNA, the CDR3 is TGTGCCAGCAGCCTTGGGGGGGATGAAAAACTGTTTTTT. The genes are TRBV27 and TRBJ1-4; a weak D match, TRBD1 (5 bases). The germline gives CDR1 MNHEY, CDR2 SMNVEV (reference sequence). This CDR3 comprises 13 residues. Between the trimmed V and J ends, which lost 6 bases and 6 bases, there was a span of 11 bases.

The rearrangement uses TRBV6-1 and TRBJ1-3, with D possibly matching TRBD1 (5 bases). Trimming left V 3 bases short and J 4 bases short, with 13 bases between. Germline assignment: CDR1 MNHNS and CDR2 SASEGT. This CDR3 has 15 amino acids. Here the CDR3 reads CASSDVQVRGNTIYF. CDR3 coding DNA: TGTGCCAGCAGTGACGTACAGGTGCGAGGAAACACCATATATTTT.

The chain carries TRBV15 and TRBJ2-1; TRBD2 matches 13 bases. Germline-derived CDR1 and CDR2 are LNHNV and YYDKDF (reference sequence). With V trimmed by 5 bases and J by 9 bases, 16 bases remained unmatched. The CDR3 sequence is 18 residues long. For the CDR3, the DNA is TGTGCCACCAGCGCCCCATCCAGACTAGCGGGAGGAGGGGCTGAGCAGTTCTTC. Protein: CATSAPSRLAGGGAEQFF.

The V and J genes are TRBV27 and TRBJ2-7; 9 bases map to TRBD2. CDR1 MNHEY and CDR2 SMNVEV come from the germline V gene (reference sequence). The V segment lost 0 bases and the J segment 2 bases; nucleotides outside the gene matches: 11. This CDR3 contains 18 residues. CDR3: CASSLSGGLAGSPYEQYF. Written as DNA, the CDR3 is TGTGCCAGCAGTTTATCGGGGGGCCTAGCGGGATCCCCCTACGAGCAGTACTTC.

The rearrangement links TRBV5-1 to TRBJ2-1, with D possibly matching TRBD2 (7 bases). V dropped 4 bases and J dropped 5 bases, with 28 bases sitting between them. Looked up from germline, CDR1 is SGHRS and CDR2 is YFSETQ. The CDR3 runs 19 residues. CDR3 DNA sequence: TGCGCCAGCAGCGCTTCGGGGGGCCGAGGGAAGCGGGGTAACAATGAGCAGTTCTTC. Amino acids: CASSASGGRGKRGNNEQFF.

The rearrangement links TRBV5-4 to TRBJ2-1; D gene ambiguous. This CDR3 has 16 amino acids. From germline, CDR1 is SGHNT and CDR2 YYREEE (reference sequence). Trimming took off 4 bases at V and 0 bases at J, with 14 bases between the two ends. The DNA of the CDR3 is TGTGCCAGCAGCGTAGAAGCGACCAGCTCCTACAATGAGCAGTTCTTC. Protein: CASSVEATSSYNEQFF.

CDR3: CASSSGPQGGGYTF. CDR3 DNA sequence: TGTGCCAGCAGCTCCGGTCCGCAGGGAGGAGGCTACACCTTC. V and J are TRBV7-2 and TRBJ1-2, with D possibly being TRBD1 (5 bases). V was clipped by 4 bases and J by 8 bases, with 17 bases between them. Germline-derived CDR1 and CDR2 are SGHTA and FQGNSA. This CDR3 comprises 14 residues.

This sequence joins TRBV5-6 and TRBJ1-4; the D gene is possibly TRBD1 (6 bases). Looked up from germline, CDR1 is SGHDT and CDR2 is YYEEEE. The ends were cut back, 1 base at V and 0 bases at J, with 13 bases in the middle. The CDR3 consists of 17 residues. Written as DNA, the CDR3 is TGTGCCAGCAGCTTGTCCCCTCACAGGGCAACTAATGAAAAACTGTTTTTT. It encodes CASSLSPHRATNEKLFF.

V is TRBV30 and J is TRBJ1-1; unclear D gene. There are 14 residues in the CDR3. Germline-derived CDR1 and CDR2 are GTSNPN and SVGIG (reference sequence). The ends were cut back, 0 bases at V and 4 bases at J, with 12 bases in the middle. The CDR3 sequence: CAWSVDGESTEAFF. The CDR3 DNA sequence: TGTGCCTGGAGTGTAGACGGGGAGTCCACTGAAGCTTTCTTT.

This sequence joins TRBV10-3 and TRBJ2-6; 7 nucleotides line up with TRBD1. This CDR3 region has 16 residues. Germline CDR1 and CDR2: ENHRY and SYGVKD. Unmatched junction bases numbered 8, after V lost 5 bases and J lost 4 bases. CDR3 nucleotides: TGTGCCATCAGTACAGGGGACAGTTACGGGGCCAACGTCCTGACTTTC. Residues: CAISTGDSYGANVLTF.

The chain uses TRBV29-1 and TRBJ2-1; D is undetermined. Germline-derived CDR1 and CDR2 are SQVTM and ANQGSEA. This CDR3 is 12 amino acids long. The V end lost 4 bases, the J end lost 3 bases, and 7 bases lay between the germline ends. CDR3: CSVVVSYNEQFF. The CDR3 nucleotides are TGCAGCGTTGTAGTGAGCTACAATGAGCAGTTCTTC.

The V call is TRBV11-2, the J call TRBJ2-7; tentatively, D is TRBD2 (5 bases). Germline assignment: CDR1 SGHAT and CDR2 FQNNGV. Trimming left V 5 bases short and J 3 bases short, with 11 bases between. CDR3 length equals 13 residues. The CDR3 spells CASSLGLIYEQYF. In DNA, the CDR3 is TGTGCCAGCAGCCTTGGACTGATCTACGAGCAGTACTTC.

The chain recombines TRBV5-1 with TRBJ2-7; maybe TRBD1 (6 bases). The CDR3 has 14 amino acids. Per germline, CDR1 SGHRS and CDR2 YFSETQ. V was shortened by 0 bases and J by 5 bases, with 12 bases between the two germline ends. The DNA of the CDR3 is TGCGCCAGCAGCTTGGATGGGGGCCGCGACGAGCAGTACTTC. Translated: CASSLDGGRDEQYF. Complete variable domain (other parts from reference TRBV5-1 and TRBJ2-7): KAGVTQTPRYLIKTRGQQVTLSCSPISGHRSVSWYQQTPGQGLQFLFEYFSETQRNKGNFPGRFSGRQFSNSRSEMNVSTLELGDSALYLCASSLDGGRDEQYFGPGTRLTVT.

The chain has TRBV9 and TRBJ2-1; D possibly corresponds to TRBD2 (5 bases). CDR3 length: 17 residues. V lost 0 bases, J lost 10 bases, and 23 bases lay in between. Germline CDR1 SGDLS, CDR2 YYNGEE. CDR3 nucleotides: TGTGCCAGCAGCGTAGATCCAGGTCGTCCCTGGACGGGGGAGCAGTTCTTC. This translates into CASSVDPGRPWTGEQFF.

This clone was counted once. This rearrangement joins TRBV2 to TRBJ2-5; 10 nucleotides match TRBD2. The CDR3 has 16 residues. With 1 base clipped from V and 4 bases from J, the junction kept 6 bases outside the gene matches. Germline V gene data show CDR1 as SNHLY and CDR2 as FYNNEI. The CDR3 loop reads CASSEGVAGGGETQYF. CDR3 bases: TGTGCCAGCAGTGAAGGGGTAGCGGGGGGCGGAGAGACCCAGTACTTC.

The chain joins TRBV27 to TRBJ2-6; TRBD1 aligns across 7 bases. J was trimmed by 3 bases and V by 5 bases; bases with no gene match: 4. The CDR3 spans 15 residues. The germline V gene has CDR1 MNHEY and CDR2 SMNVEV (reference sequence). The CDR3 sequence is CASSPTGVGANVLTF. The CDR3 DNA reads as TGTGCCAGCAGTCCTACAGGGGTTGGGGCCAACGTCCTGACTTTC.

V gene TRBV28 combines with J gene TRBJ1-2; D is possibly TRBD1 (5 bases). Trimming shortened V by 7 bases and J by 4 bases, and 13 bases separated the two germline ends. This CDR3 has 13 residues. CDR1 and CDR2 from the germline V gene are MDHEN and SYDVKM. DNA for the CDR3: TGTGCCAGCATCACAACAGGAAGCTATGGCTACACCTTC. Its protein is CASITTGSYGYTF.

The V and J genes are TRBV25-1 and TRBJ1-5, with D tentatively TRBD1 (6 bases). Germline lookup yields CDR1 MGHDK and CDR2 SYGVNS. V was shortened by 4 bases and J by 4 bases, with 11 bases between the two germline ends. The CDR3 is 14 amino acids. The CDR3 spells CASSGIGGNQPQHF. In nucleotides, the CDR3 is TGTGCCAGCAGTGGCATAGGGGGAAATCAGCCCCAGCATTTT. The full variable domain, completed using reference TRBV25-1 and TRBJ1-5, is EADIYQTPRYLVIGTGKKITLECSQTMGHDKMYWYQQDPGMELHLIHYSYGVNSTEKGDLSSESTVSRIRTEHFPLTLESARPSHTSQYLCASSGIGGNQPQHFGDGTRLSIL.

The gene calls are TRBV5-5 and TRBJ2-2; 7 bases align to TRBD2. CDR3 length: 13 residues. The V gene's germline CDR1 is SGHKS and CDR2 YYEKEE (reference sequence). Trimming cost V 7 bases and J 11 bases; bases outside gene matches: 11. This CDR3 is CASGSGPKIELFF. CDR3 nucleotides: TGTGCCAGCGGTAGCGGGCCAAAAATTGAGCTGTTTTTT.

The rearrangement joins TRBV4-1 to TRBJ1-2; maybe TRBD1 (5 bases). V lost 0 bases and J 14 bases, leaving 16 bases between the germline ends. CDR1 and CDR2 from the germline V gene are MGHRA and YSYEKL. The CDR3 spans 13 residues. The CDR3 DNA reads TGCGCCAGCAGCCAAGATCCGGGAGGCCGGGGGACCTTC. Translated: CASSQDPGGRGTF.

This clone was found a few times. The gene calls are TRBV18 and TRBJ2-5; 8 positions match TRBD1. The germline V gene encodes CDR1 KGHSH and CDR2 LQKENI. The CDR3 is made up of 14 amino acids. Trimming took 0 bases from V and 5 from J; bases not matched to a gene: 2. CDR3 nucleotide sequence: TGTGCCAGCTCACCACCTGCAGGGGGCGAGACCCAGTACTTC. This encodes CASSPPAGGETQYF.

V is TRBV7-7 and J is TRBJ2-5, with TRBD2 matching 9 bases. In germline, CDR1 is SSHAT, CDR2 FNYEAQ (reference sequence). CDR3 length: 19 residues. After removal of 5 bases from V and 1 base from J, the junction contained 17 bases not matched to a gene. Here the CDR3 reads CASSPSGVAGARLQETQYF. CDR3 bases: TGTGCCAGCAGCCCTAGCGGGGTAGCGGGGGCCCGTCTCCAAGAGACCCAGTACTTC.

V and J are TRBV19 and TRBJ2-3, with D unresolved. The CDR3 spans 13 residues. The V end was cut by 5 bases, the J end by 0 bases, with 6 bases between. Germline V lookup: CDR1 LNHDA, CDR2 SQIVND (reference sequence). The DNA of the CDR3 is TGTGCCAGTAGTTACACGAGCACAGATACGCAGTATTTT. As protein: CASSYTSTDTQYF.

This chain uses TRBV2 with TRBJ2-3; D is uncertain. The CDR3 totals 14 residues. The germline V gene has CDR1 SNHLY and CDR2 FYNNEI. V lost 6 bases and J lost 5, with 15 bases in between. The DNA for the CDR3 is TGTGCCAGCAGGGAATCCCCAAACAAAGATACGCAGTATTTT. Translating gives CASRESPNKDTQYF.